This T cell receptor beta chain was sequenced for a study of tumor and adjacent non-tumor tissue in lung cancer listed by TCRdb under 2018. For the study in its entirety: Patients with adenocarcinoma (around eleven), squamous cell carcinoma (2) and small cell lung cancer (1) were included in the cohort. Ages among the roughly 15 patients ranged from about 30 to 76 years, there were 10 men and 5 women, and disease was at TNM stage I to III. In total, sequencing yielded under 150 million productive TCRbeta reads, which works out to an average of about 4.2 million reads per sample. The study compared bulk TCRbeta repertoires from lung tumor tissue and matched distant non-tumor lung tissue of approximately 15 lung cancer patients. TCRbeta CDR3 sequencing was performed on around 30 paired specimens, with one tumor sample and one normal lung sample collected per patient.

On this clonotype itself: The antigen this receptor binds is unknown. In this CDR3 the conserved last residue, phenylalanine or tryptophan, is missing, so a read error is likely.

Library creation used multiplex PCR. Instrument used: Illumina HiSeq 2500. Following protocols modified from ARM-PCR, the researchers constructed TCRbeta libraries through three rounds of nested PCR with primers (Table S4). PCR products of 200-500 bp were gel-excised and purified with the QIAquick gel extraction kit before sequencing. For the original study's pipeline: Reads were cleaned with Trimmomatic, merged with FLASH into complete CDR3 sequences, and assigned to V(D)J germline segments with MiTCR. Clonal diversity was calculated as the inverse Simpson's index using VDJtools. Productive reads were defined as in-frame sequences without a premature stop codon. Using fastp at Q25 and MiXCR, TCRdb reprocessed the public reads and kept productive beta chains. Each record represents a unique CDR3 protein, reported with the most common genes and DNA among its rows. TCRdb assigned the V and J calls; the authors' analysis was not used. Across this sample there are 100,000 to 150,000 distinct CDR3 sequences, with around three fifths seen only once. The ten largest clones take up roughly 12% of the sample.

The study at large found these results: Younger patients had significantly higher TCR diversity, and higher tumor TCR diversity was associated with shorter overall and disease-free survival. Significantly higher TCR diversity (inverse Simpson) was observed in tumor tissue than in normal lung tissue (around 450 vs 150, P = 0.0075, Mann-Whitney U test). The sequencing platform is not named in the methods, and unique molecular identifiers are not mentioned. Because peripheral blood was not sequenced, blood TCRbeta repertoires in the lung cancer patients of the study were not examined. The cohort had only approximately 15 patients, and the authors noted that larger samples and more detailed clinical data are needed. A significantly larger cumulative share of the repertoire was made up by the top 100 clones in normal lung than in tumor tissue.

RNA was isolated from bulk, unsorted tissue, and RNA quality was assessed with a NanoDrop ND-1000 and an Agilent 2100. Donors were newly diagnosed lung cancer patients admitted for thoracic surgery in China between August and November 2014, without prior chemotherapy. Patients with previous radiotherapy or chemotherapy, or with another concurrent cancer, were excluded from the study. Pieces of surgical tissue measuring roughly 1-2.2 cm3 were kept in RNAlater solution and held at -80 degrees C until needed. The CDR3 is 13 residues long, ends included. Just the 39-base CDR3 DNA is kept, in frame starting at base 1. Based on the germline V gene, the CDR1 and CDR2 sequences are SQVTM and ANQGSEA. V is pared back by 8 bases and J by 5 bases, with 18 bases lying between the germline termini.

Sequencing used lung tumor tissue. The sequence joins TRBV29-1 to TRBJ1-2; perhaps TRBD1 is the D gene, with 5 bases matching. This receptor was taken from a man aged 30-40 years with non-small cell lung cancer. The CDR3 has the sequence CSTSDSQVYGYTV. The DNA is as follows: TGCAGCACTTCAGACAGTCAGGTGTATGGCTACACCGTC.